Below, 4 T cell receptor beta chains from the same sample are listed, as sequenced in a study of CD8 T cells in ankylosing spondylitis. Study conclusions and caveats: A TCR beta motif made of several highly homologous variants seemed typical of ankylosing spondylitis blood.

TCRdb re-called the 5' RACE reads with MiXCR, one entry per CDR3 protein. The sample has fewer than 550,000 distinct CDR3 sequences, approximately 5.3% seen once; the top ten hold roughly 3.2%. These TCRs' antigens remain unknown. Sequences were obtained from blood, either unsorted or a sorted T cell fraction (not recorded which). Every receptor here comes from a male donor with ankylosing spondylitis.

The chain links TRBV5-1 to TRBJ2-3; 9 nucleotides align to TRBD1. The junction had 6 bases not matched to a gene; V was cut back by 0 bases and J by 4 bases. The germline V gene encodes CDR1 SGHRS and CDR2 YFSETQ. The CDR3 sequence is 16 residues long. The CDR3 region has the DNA TGCGCCAGCAGCTTGGGGGGACAGGGAGCTTCAGATACGCAGTATTTT. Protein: CASSLGGQGASDTQYF.

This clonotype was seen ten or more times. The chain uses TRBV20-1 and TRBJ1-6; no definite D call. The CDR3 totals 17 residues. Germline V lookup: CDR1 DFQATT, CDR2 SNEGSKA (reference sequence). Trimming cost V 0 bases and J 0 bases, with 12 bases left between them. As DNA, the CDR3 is TGCAGTGCTAGAGATTTTCAGGCAAGCTCCTATAATTCACCCCTCCACTTT. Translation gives CSARDFQASSYNSPLHF.

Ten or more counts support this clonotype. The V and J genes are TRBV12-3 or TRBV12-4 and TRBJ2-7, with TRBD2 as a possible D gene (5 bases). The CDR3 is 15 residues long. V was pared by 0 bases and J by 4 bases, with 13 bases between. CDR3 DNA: TGTGCCAGCAGTTTAGCGCGTGAGGGATGGTACGAGCAGTACTTC. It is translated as CASSLAREGWYEQYF.

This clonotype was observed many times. This CDR3 reads CASSYFGRYGYTF. The CDR3, as DNA: TGTGCCAGCAGTTACTTCGGGCGATATGGCTACACCTTC. The chain joins TRBV6-2 or TRBV6-3 to TRBJ1-2; the D is unclear. With 1 base removed from V and 5 bases from J, the gap between germline ends came to 8 bases. The CDR3 spans 13 residues. Per germline, CDR1 MNHEY and CDR2 SVGEGT.